One and the same sample provided the 32 T cell receptor beta chains below, sequenced in a study of blood T cell repertoires in COVID-19. TCRdb's table, derived via immunoSEQ multiplex PCR, lists solely in-frame clones and lacks some. The sample has roughly 95,000 clones, approximately 78% seen once. The sequenced sample was peripheral blood. These receptors were taken from a man aged 50-59 years with active or convalescent COVID-19.

This sequence joins TRBV28 and TRBJ1-6, with a possible D match to TRBD1 (6 bases). The CDR3 covers 15 residues. Trimming shortened V by 1 base and J by 9 bases, and 13 bases separated the two germline ends. From germline, CDR1 is MDHEN and CDR2 SYDVKM. The CDR3 sequence: CASSLLRGAGSPLHF. DNA of the CDR3: TGTGCCAGCAGTTTATTGCGGGGGGCAGGTTCACCCCTCCACTTT.

The chain has TRBV5-8 and TRBJ2-1; no clear D gene. This CDR3 has 13 amino acids. CDR1 SGHTS and CDR2 YDEGEE come from the germline V gene. The ends were cut back, 0 bases at V and 9 bases at J, with 10 bases in the middle. CDR3 region: CASSLATMSEQFF. CDR3 sequence (DNA): TGTGCCAGCAGCTTGGCAACTATGAGTGAGCAGTTCTTC.

CDR3 in DNA: TGTGCCAGCAGCCCGCGGGCGGGTAGAGAGGAGACCCAGTACTTC. Amino acids: CASSPRAGREETQYF. This chain links TRBV7-8 with TRBJ2-5; a possible D gene is TRBD2 (5 bases). The germline CDR1 and CDR2 sequences are SGHVS and FQNEAQ. The CDR3 has 15 residues. Trimming removed 5 bases from V and 5 bases from J, with 18 bases in between. Based on the CDR3 plus reference TRBV7-8 and TRBJ2-5, the full variable domain is GAGVSQSPRYKVAKRGQDVALRCDPISGHVSLFWYQQALGQGPEFLTYFQNEAQLDKSGLPSDRFFAERPEGSVSTLKIQRTQQEDSAVYLCASSPRAGREETQYFGPGTRLLVL.

This clone was observed once. The V call is TRBV30, the J call TRBJ2-3; unclear D gene. Looked up from germline, CDR1 is GTSNPN and CDR2 is SVGIG (reference sequence). The V and J ends lost 0 bases and 7 bases respectively, with 5 bases between them. The CDR3 has 11 residues. CDR3 region: CAWSVSYTQYF. The CDR3 DNA reads as TGTGCCTGGAGTGTCTCCTATACGCAGTATTTT. Drawing the rest from reference TRBV30 and TRBJ2-3, the complete variable domain is SQTIHQWPATLVQPVGSPLSLECTVEGTSNPNLYWYRQAAGRGLQLLFYSVGIGQISSEVPQNLSASRPQDRQFILSSKKLLLSDSGFYLCAWSVSYTQYFGPGTRLTVL.

The gene calls are TRBV3-1 (or the pseudogene TRBV3-2) and TRBJ2-1; D perhaps matches TRBD2 (5 bases). The V gene lost 5 bases and the J gene lost 5 bases, with 13 bases spanning the gap. This CDR3 region has 14 residues. Germline CDR1 reads LGHDT; CDR2 reads YNNKEL (reference sequence). CDR3 nucleotide sequence: TGTGCCAGCAGCGAGACGAGCGGTCACAATGAGCAGTTCTTC. The encoded protein is CASSETSGHNEQFF.

The V and J genes are TRBV12-5 and TRBJ1-1; perhaps TRBD1 as D (6 bases). Between the trimmed V and J ends, which lost 5 bases and 1 base, there was a span of 11 bases. In germline, CDR1 is LGHNT, CDR2 FRNRAP. This CDR3 has 14 residues. The CDR3 loop is CASGGGHPNTEAFF. The CDR3 DNA sequence: TGTGCTAGTGGTGGGGGACACCCGAACACTGAAGCTTTCTTT.

This CDR3 reads CASSETGALNTEAFF. In DNA form, the CDR3 reads TGTGCCAGCAGTGAGACAGGGGCTTTGAACACTGAAGCTTTCTTT. This chain uses TRBV25-1 with TRBJ1-1; 8 nucleotides line up with TRBD1. The germline V gene encodes CDR1 MGHDK and CDR2 SYGVNS. This CDR3 comprises 15 residues. V shed 3 bases, J shed 0 bases, and the junction held 3 bases outside the gene matches. The full variable domain, completed using reference TRBV25-1 and TRBJ1-1, is EADIYQTPRYLVIGTGKKITLECSQTMGHDKMYWYQQDPGMELHLIHYSYGVNSTEKGDLSSESTVSRIRTEHFPLTLESARPSHTSQYLCASSETGALNTEAFFGQGTRLTVV.

The rearrangement uses TRBV18 and TRBJ1-2; TRBD1 matches 7 bases. Trimming removed 3 bases from V and 4 bases from J; junction bases left unmatched: 11. Germline assignment: CDR1 KGHSH and CDR2 LQKENI. The CDR3 contains 16 residues. In DNA form, the CDR3 reads TGTGCCAGCTCACCCCCGGGACAGATTAACACCTATGGCTACACCTTC. Protein: CASSPPGQINTYGYTF. The full variable domain, with the rest looked up from reference TRBV18 and TRBJ1-2, is NAGVMQNPRHLVRRRGQEARLRCSPMKGHSHVYWYRQLPEEGLKFMVYLQKENIIDESGMPKERFSAEFPKEGPSILRIQQVVRGDSAAYFCASSPPGQINTYGYTFGSGTRLTVV.

The chain links TRBV2 to TRBJ1-4; tentatively, D is TRBD1 (6 bases). V dropped 7 bases and J dropped 7 bases, with 19 bases sitting between them. Germline CDR1 SNHLY, CDR2 FYNNEI. This CDR3 has 15 residues. The CDR3 DNA is TGTGCCAGCACCACGAGTACAGGGTTCGGTGAAAAACTGTTTTTT. It codes for CASTTSTGFGEKLFF.

This clone is a singleton in its sample. The chain couples TRBV25-1 to TRBJ2-3; 10 nucleotides match TRBD1. V was pared by 6 bases and J by 7 bases, with 7 bases of the junction left unmatched. From germline, CDR1 is MGHDK and CDR2 SYGVNS. The CDR3 covers 14 residues. The CDR3: CASSPTGGANTQYF. The CDR3 bases are TGTGCCAGCAGCCCGACAGGGGGCGCAAATACGCAGTATTTT.

J is TRBJ1-3 and V is TRBV5-1, with 8 positions matching TRBD1. J gave up 2 bases and V 4 bases, and 5 bases lay outside the gene matches. The V gene's germline CDR1 is SGHRS and CDR2 YFSETQ. This CDR3 spans 15 amino acids. The CDR3 region is CASSPGQATGNTIYF. The CDR3 bases are TGCGCCAGCAGCCCGGGACAGGCGACTGGAAACACCATATATTTT.

This clone was counted only a few times. The chain carries TRBV5-1 and TRBJ2-7; 9 bases match TRBD1. V shed 0 bases and J 6 bases; nucleotides not matched to a gene: 4. Germline lookup yields CDR1 SGHRS and CDR2 YFSETQ. CDR3 length equals 14 residues. The CDR3 loop is CASSLGQGGSEQYF. Written as DNA, the CDR3 is TGCGCCAGCAGCTTGGGACAGGGGGGAAGCGAGCAGTACTTC.

The rearrangement links TRBV5-1 to TRBJ2-3; TRBD2 aligns across 8 bases. Trimming cost V 6 bases and J 0 bases; bases outside gene matches: 3. Germline CDR1 SGHRS, CDR2 YFSETQ. The CDR3 spans 14 residues. The CDR3 DNA reads TGCGCCAGCAAGTTAGCGGGGAGCACAGATACGCAGTATTTT. Its protein product is CASKLAGSTDTQYF.

V usage is TRBV2 and J usage is TRBJ2-3, with 7 positions matching TRBD1. The ends lost 7 bases at V and 2 bases at J; junction bases unmatched: 6. The germline V gene encodes CDR1 SNHLY and CDR2 FYNNEI. The CDR3 runs to 14 residues. The CDR3 bases are TGTGCCAGCACCAGACAGGGAGTCACAGATACGCAGTATTTT. Encoded protein: CASTRQGVTDTQYF.

J is TRBJ2-1 and V is TRBV6-5, with 9 nucleotides matching TRBD1. The germline V gene has CDR1 MNHEY and CDR2 SVGAGI. V was pared by 5 bases and J by 8 bases, with 4 bases of the junction left unmatched. The CDR3 length is 13 residues. The CDR3 DNA reads as TGTGCCAGCAGTCGGACAGGGGAGGATGAGCAGTTCTTC. Protein product: CASSRTGEDEQFF.

The rearrangement joins TRBV3-1 (or the pseudogene TRBV3-2) to TRBJ1-1; D unresolved. There are 14 residues in the CDR3. Trimming took off 4 bases at V and 7 bases at J, with 16 bases between the two ends. Germline V gene data show CDR1 as LGHDT and CDR2 as YNNKEL (reference sequence). CDR3 residues: CASSRHSSRVEAFF. Written as DNA, the CDR3 is TGTGCCAGCAGCCGGCATTCTTCCCGTGTTGAAGCTTTCTTT.

This clone has only one observation. The chain has TRBV18 and TRBJ2-3; 14 bases align to TRBD2. The germline V gene has CDR1 KGHSH and CDR2 LQKENI. Trimming cost V 5 bases and J 3 bases; bases outside gene matches: 16. The CDR3 extends over 20 amino acids. DNA of the CDR3: TGTGCCAGCTCATCTTTAACGGGACTAGCGGGGGCTGAACTTACAGATACGCAGTATTTT. Protein sequence: CASSSLTGLAGAELTDTQYF.

The chain joins TRBV4-1 to TRBJ2-3; maybe TRBD2 (5 bases). The CDR3 totals 14 residues. Deletions cut 4 bases from V and 3 bases from J, with 11 bases between. In germline, CDR1 is MGHRA, CDR2 YSYEKL. The CDR3 nucleotides read TGCGCCAGCAGCCTTCCACTAGTAACAGATACGCAGTATTTT. Translated: CASSLPLVTDTQYF.

The chain couples TRBV7-8 to TRBJ1-5; 7 positions match TRBD1. The CDR3 spans 16 residues. The germline gives CDR1 SGHVS, CDR2 FQNEAQ. With 3 bases clipped from V and 2 bases from J, the junction kept 7 bases outside the gene matches. The CDR3 DNA reads as TGTGCCAGCAGCTTCGGGTCAGGGGGTGGCAATCAGCCCCAGCATTTT. Protein product: CASSFGSGGGNQPQHF.

The chain links TRBV14 to TRBJ1-6, with a possible D match to TRBD1 (6 bases). This CDR3 region has 18 residues. Germline V gives CDR1 SGHDN, CDR2 FVKESK. V lost 1 base and J lost 7, with 20 bases in between. The DNA for the CDR3 is TGTGCCAGCAGCCAAGTTGGGGGCAGGGTCCTGGGGAATTCACCCCTCCACTTT. Its translation is CASSQVGGRVLGNSPLHF.

The chain uses TRBV28 and TRBJ2-6; tentative D call: TRBD2 (5 bases). V gave up 7 bases and J gave up 3 bases, with 10 bases separating them. CDR1 MDHEN and CDR2 SYDVKM come from the germline V gene. This CDR3 has 14 residues. This CDR3 reads CASIPGFGANVLTF. The CDR3 region has the DNA TGTGCCAGCATTCCGGGGTTTGGGGCCAACGTCCTGACTTTC.

The chain combines TRBV5-5 with TRBJ2-3; TRBD2 matches at 11 bases. Germline-derived CDR1 and CDR2 are SGHKS and YYEKEE (reference sequence). V lost 0 bases to trimming and J lost 2 bases; unmatched junction nucleotides: 2. The CDR3 is 16 residues long. The CDR3 DNA reads TGTGCCAGCAGCTTGGGACTAGCGGGGAACACAGATACGCAGTATTTT. It yields the protein CASSLGLAGNTDTQYF.

The J gene is TRBJ1-6, the V gene TRBV9; weak D call: TRBD1 (5 bases). V was pared by 4 bases and J by 6 bases, with 17 bases between. This CDR3 region has 16 residues. Germline-derived CDR1 and CDR2 are SGDLS and YYNGEE. The CDR3, as DNA: TGTGCCAGCAGCTTCAAGCCGGGACTCCTTAATTCACCCCTCCACTTT. This sequence encodes CASSFKPGLLNSPLHF.

V gene TRBV7-2 combines with J gene TRBJ1-6, with 8 nucleotides matching TRBD1. CDR3 size: 16 residues. V was clipped by 0 bases and J by 8 bases; unmatched bases: 6. CDR1 SGHTA and CDR2 FQGNSA come from the germline V gene. CDR3 DNA sequence: TGTGCCAGCAGCTTAGCGGCAGGGGGCAGGTATTCACCCCTCCACTTT. Its translation: CASSLAAGGRYSPLHF. Full variable domain (remainder filled in from reference TRBV7-2 and TRBJ1-6): GAGVSQSPSNKVTEKGKDVELRCDPISGHTALYWYRQSLGQGLEFLIYFQGNSAPDKSGLPSDRFSAERTGGSVSTLTIQRTQQEDSAVYLCASSLAAGGRYSPLHFGNGTRLTVT.

The chain employs TRBV9 and TRBJ1-6; 7 bases line up with TRBD1. CDR3 size: 15 residues. V trimming: 4 bases; J trimming: 5 bases; junction bases outside the gene matches: 6. Germline V CDR1 and CDR2: SGDLS, YYNGEE. In DNA, the CDR3 is TGTGCCAGCAGCCCACAGGGGATAGATAATTCACCCCTCCACTTT. As protein: CASSPQGIDNSPLHF.

The CDR3 sequence: CASATQGRQTYGYTF. Here the CDR3 DNA reads TGTGCCAGCGCCACCCAGGGGCGCCAAACATATGGCTACACCTTC. The gene calls are TRBV6-6 and TRBJ1-2; possible D gene TRBD1, 6 bases. This CDR3 has 15 residues. V lost 8 bases to trimming and J lost 5 bases, with 21 bases between them. The germline V gene has CDR1 MNHNY and CDR2 SVGAGI (reference sequence).

The chain joins TRBV21-1 to TRBJ2-7; the table's D call, TRBD1, has no DNA check behind it. TRBV21-1 is a pseudogene segment. The CDR3 runs 14 residues. The CDR3 loop is CASSPGAADYEQYF. DNA for the CDR3: TGTGCCAGCAGCCCTGGGGCTGCGGACTACGAGCAGTACTTC.

The chain links TRBV5-4 to TRBJ1-3; D gene ambiguous. The CDR3 contains 16 residues. The V gene lost 4 bases and the J gene lost 1 base, with 15 bases spanning the gap. The germline gives CDR1 SGHNT, CDR2 YYREEE (reference sequence). In DNA form, the CDR3 reads TGTGCCAGCAGCCGAGCGGTGGCGGCTTCTGGAAACACCATATATTTT. Translating it yields CASSRAVAASGNTIYF. Supplemented by reference TRBV5-4 and TRBJ1-3, the full variable domain reads ETGVTQSPTHLIKTRGQQVTLRCSSQSGHNTVSWYQQALGQGPQFIFQYYREEENGRGNFPPRFSGLQFPNYSSELNVNALELDDSALYLCASSRAVAASGNTIYFGEGSWLTVV.

The J gene is TRBJ2-5, the V gene TRBV7-8; tentative D call: TRBD1 (5 bases). Trimming shortened V by 6 bases and J by 5 bases, and 19 bases separated the two germline ends. The CDR3 sequence is 15 residues long. Germline CDR1 and CDR2: SGHVS and FQNEAQ. The DNA of the CDR3 is TGTGCCAGCAGATCTGGACAAGGAGAGTCGGAGACCCAGTACTTC. Residues: CASRSGQGESETQYF.

The CDR3 loop reads CASAGQKNTEAFF. The CDR3 DNA sequence: TGCGCCAGCGCCGGACAAAAGAACACTGAAGCTTTCTTT. J is TRBJ1-1 and V is TRBV10-2; D perhaps matches TRBD1 (5 bases). The germline V gene has CDR1 WSHSY and CDR2 SAAADI. The CDR3 consists of 13 residues. The ends were cut back, 8 bases at V and 1 base at J, with 11 bases in the middle.

In this sample, this clone turned up once. CDR3 in amino acids: CASSESGRNSPLHF. In DNA form, the CDR3 reads TGTGCCAGCAGTGAATCAGGGAGGAATTCACCCCTCCACTTT. This chain uses TRBV25-1 with TRBJ1-6; D perhaps matches TRBD1 (5 bases). The CDR3 length is 14 residues. V was cut by 1 base and J by 7 bases, with 8 bases left in between. Germline V gene lookup returns CDR1 MGHDK and CDR2 SYGVNS. The whole variable domain, filled in from reference TRBV25-1 and TRBJ1-6, reads EADIYQTPRYLVIGTGKKITLECSQTMGHDKMYWYQQDPGMELHLIHYSYGVNSTEKGDLSSESTVSRIRTEHFPLTLESARPSHTSQYLCASSESGRNSPLHFGNGTRLTVT.

The chain links TRBV10-1 to TRBJ1-5; a weak D match, TRBD1 (6 bases). CDR1 is WNHNN and CDR2 is SYGVQD in the germline V gene (reference sequence). The CDR3 consists of 15 residues. Deletions cut 3 bases from V and 7 bases from J, with 16 bases between. CDR3 amino acids: CASSDRGQRFQPQHF. The CDR3 DNA reads as TGCGCCAGCAGTGATAGAGGACAGAGGTTCCAGCCCCAGCATTTT.